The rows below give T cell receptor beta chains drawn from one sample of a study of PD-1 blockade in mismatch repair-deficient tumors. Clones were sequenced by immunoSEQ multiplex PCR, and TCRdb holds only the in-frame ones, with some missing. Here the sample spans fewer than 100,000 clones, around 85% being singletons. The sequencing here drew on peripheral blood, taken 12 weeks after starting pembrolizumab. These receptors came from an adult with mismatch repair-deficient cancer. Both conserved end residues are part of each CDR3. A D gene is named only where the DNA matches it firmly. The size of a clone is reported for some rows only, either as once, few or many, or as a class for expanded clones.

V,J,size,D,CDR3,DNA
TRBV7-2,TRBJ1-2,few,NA,CASSPRDANYGYTF,TGTGCCAGCAGCCCCCGGGACGCCAACTATGGCTACACCTTC
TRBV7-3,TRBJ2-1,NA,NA,CASSWNSYNEQFF,TGTGCCAGCAGCTGGAATTCCTACAATGAGCAGTTCTTC
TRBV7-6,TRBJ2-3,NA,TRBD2,CASSLQAGGPDTQYF,TGTGCCAGCAGCTTACAGGCGGGAGGGCCGGATACGCAGTATTTT
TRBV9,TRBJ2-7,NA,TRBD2,CASSVGLAGAFSEQYF,TGTGCCAGCAGCGTAGGACTAGCGGGAGCCTTTTCCGAGCAGTACTTC
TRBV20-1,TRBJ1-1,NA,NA,CSPSSNTEAFF,TGCAGTCCCTCGTCGAACACTGAAGCTTTCTTT
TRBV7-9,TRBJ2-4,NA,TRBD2,CASSKGASGLAKNIQYF,TGTGCCAGCAGCAAAGGGGCTAGCGGACTAGCCAAAAACATTCAGTACTTC
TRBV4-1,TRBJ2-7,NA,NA,CASSQDRGGTPYEQYF,TGCGCCAGCAGCCAAGATCGAGGCGGGACCCCTTACGAGCAGTACTTC
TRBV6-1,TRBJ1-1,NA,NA,CASSESGRNTEAFF,TGTGCCAGCAGTGAGTCAGGGCGGAACACTGAAGCTTTCTTT
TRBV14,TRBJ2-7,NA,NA,CASSHLRFYEQYF,TGTGCCAGCAGCCACTTGAGATTCTACGAGCAGTACTTC
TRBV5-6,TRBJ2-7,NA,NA,CASSIEQGSGYEQYF,TGTGCCAGCAGCATTGAACAGGGATCGGGCTACGAGCAGTACTTC
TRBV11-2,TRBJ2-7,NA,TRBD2,CASSLSGTSYEQYF,TGTGCCAGCAGCTTATCCGGGACTAGCTACGAGCAGTACTTC
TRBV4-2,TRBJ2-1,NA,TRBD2,CASSPGLASNEQFF,TGTGCCAGCAGCCCGGGACTAGCTAGCAATGAGCAGTTCTTC
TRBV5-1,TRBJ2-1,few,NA,CASSFSPYNEQFF,TGCGCCAGCAGCTTCTCCCCCTACAATGAGCAGTTCTTC
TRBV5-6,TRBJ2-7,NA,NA,CASSSLAKYEQYF,TGTGCCAGCAGCTCCTTAGCGAAATACGAGCAGTACTTC
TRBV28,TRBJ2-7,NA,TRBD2,CASSYSGTLSYEQYF,TGTGCCAGCAGCTATAGCGGGACCCTTAGCTACGAGCAGTACTTC
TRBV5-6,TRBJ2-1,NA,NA,CASSLGPNDNEQFF,TGTGCCAGCAGCTTGGGACCGAACGACAATGAGCAGTTCTTC
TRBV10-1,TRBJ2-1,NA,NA,CASSAPGGAEDEQFF,TGCGCCAGCAGCGCGCCTGGAGGGGCTGAGGATGAGCAGTTCTTC
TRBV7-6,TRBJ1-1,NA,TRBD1,CASSQRQGMNTEAFF,TGTGCCAGCAGCCAACGACAGGGTATGAACACTGAAGCTTTCTTT
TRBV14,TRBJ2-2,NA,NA,CASSPRRELTGELFF,TGTGCCAGCAGCCCCAGACGGGAGTTGACCGGGGAGCTGTTTTTT
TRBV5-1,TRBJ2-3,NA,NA,CASSFSVTGTDTQYF,TGCGCCAGCAGCTTCTCAGTTACTGGCACAGATACGCAGTATTTT
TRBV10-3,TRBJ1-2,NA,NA,CAISENRANYGYTF,TGTGCCATCAGTGAGAACAGAGCTAACTATGGCTACACCTTC
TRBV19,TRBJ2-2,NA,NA,CASSMGGAGELFF,TGTGCCAGTAGTATGGGAGGCGCTGGGGAGCTGTTTTTT
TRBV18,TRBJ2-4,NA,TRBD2,CASSPSAGGLDIQYF,TGTGCCAGCTCACCTTCAGCGGGAGGTTTGGACATTCAGTACTTC
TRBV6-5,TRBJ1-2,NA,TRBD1,CASSYSTRGRYGYTF,TGTGCCAGCAGTTACTCGACAAGGGGGCGTTATGGCTACACCTTC
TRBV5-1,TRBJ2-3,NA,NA,CASSSGFSSTDTQYF,TGCGCCAGCAGCTCTGGGTTCTCTAGCACAGATACGCAGTATTTT
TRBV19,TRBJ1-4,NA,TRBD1,CASSQQGAATNEKLFF,TGTGCCAGTAGTCAACAGGGGGCCGCAACTAATGAAAAACTGTTTTTT
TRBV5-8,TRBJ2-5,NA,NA,CASSLVVGRETQYF,TGTGCCAGCAGCTTGGTTGTAGGACGGGAGACCCAGTACTTC
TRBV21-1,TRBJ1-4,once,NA,CASSTGQGIRFNEKLFF,TGTGCCAGCAGCACGGGACAGGGGATAAGGTTCAATGAAAAACTGTTTTTT
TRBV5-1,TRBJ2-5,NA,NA,CASTQSGSLGETQYF,TGCGCCAGCACCCAAAGCGGTAGCCTTGGGGAGACCCAGTACTTC
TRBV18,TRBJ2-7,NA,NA,CASSPGVSYEQYF,TGTGCCAGCTCACCAGGCGTTTCCTACGAGCAGTACTTC
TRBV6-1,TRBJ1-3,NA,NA,CAISEGAPGGTGNTIYF,TGTGCCATCAGTGAAGGCGCTCCGGGGGGAACTGGAAACACCATATATTTT
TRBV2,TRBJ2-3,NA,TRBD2,CASSEREGSTDTQYF,TGTGCCAGCAGTGAGCGGGAGGGGAGCACAGATACGCAGTATTTT
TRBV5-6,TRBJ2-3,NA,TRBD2,CASSPRLAGVVDTQYF,TGTGCCAGCAGCCCTAGACTAGCGGGAGTTGTAGATACGCAGTATTTT
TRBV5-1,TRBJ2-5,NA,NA,CASRAGPSVETQYF,TGCGCCAGCAGGGCGGGACCGTCGGTGGAGACCCAGTACTTC
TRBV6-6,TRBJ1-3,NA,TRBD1,CASSYSDRVKINTIYF,TGTGCCAGCAGTTACTCGGACAGGGTTAAGATTAACACCATATATTTT
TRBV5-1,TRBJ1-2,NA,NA,CASSLDGGAYGYTF,TGCGCCAGCAGCTTGGACGGAGGAGCGTATGGCTACACCTTC
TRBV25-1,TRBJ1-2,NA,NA,CASSEYLGYGYTF,TGTGCCAGCAGTGAATATTTAGGCTATGGCTACACCTTC
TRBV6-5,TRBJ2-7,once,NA,CASRTAEEQYF,TGTGCCAGTAGGACAGCCGAAGAGCAGTACTTC
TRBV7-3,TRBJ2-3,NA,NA,CASSPPWADTQYF,TGTGCCAGCAGCCCACCCTGGGCAGATACGCAGTATTTT
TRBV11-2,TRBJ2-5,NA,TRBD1,CASNSGGAVETQYF,TGTGCCAGCAATTCAGGGGGCGCGGTGGAGACCCAGTACTTC
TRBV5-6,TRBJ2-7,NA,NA,CASSFMLRGEYEQYF,TGTGCCAGCAGCTTTATGTTGCGCGGAGAGTACGAGCAGTACTTC
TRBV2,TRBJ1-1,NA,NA,CASTSGEGTEAFF,TGTGCCAGCACCTCCGGGGAAGGCACTGAAGCTTTCTTT
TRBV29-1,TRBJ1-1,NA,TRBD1,CSVRGQGDAYEAFF,TGCAGCGTTAGGGGACAGGGGGATGCTTATGAAGCTTTCTTT
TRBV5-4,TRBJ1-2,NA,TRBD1,CASSRRQGKYYGYTF,TGTGCCAGCAGCCGCAGACAGGGGAAGTACTATGGCTACACCTTC
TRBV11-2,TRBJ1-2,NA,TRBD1,CASSSDRDHGYTF,TGTGCCAGCAGCTCCGACAGGGATCATGGCTACACCTTC
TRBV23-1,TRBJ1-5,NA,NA,CASPTRGWTSYSNQPQHF,TGCGCCAGCCCTACGCGGGGGTGGACATCCTATAGCAATCAGCCCCAGCATTTT
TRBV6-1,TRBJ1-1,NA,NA,CASSAGEGGLTEAFF,TGTGCCAGCAGTGCCGGCGAGGGGGGACTGACTGAAGCTTTCTTT
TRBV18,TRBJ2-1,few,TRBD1,CASSPQTGVNEQFF,TGTGCCAGCTCACCACAAACAGGGGTCAATGAGCAGTTCTTC
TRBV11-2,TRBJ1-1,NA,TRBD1,CASSLRDRDTEAFF,TGTGCCAGCAGCTTGCGCGACAGGGACACTGAAGCTTTCTTT
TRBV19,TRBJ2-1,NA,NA,CASSDGPGGYNEQFF,TGTGCCAGTAGTGACGGTCCTGGGGGTTACAATGAGCAGTTCTTC